The text below deals with one TCR beta chain. Its antigen remains unknown. There are 16 residues in the CDR3. The junction had 5 bases not matched to a gene; V was cut back by 5 bases and J by 1 base. The germline V gene encodes CDR1 SGHAT and CDR2 FQNNGV. The data belong to a study of molecular identifiers for immune sequencing clone quantification. Study conclusions and caveats: Barcode collisions between identical TCR molecules could shrink estimates of highly expanded clone sizes.

TCRdb itself ran the PCR reads through MiXCR, one entry per CDR3 protein. This repertoire shows about half a million distinct CDR3 sequences, 20% to 25% found once; its top ten account for about 0.8%. Naive CD8 T cells, phenotype CD8+CD4-CCR7+CD45RA+, were sorted. What was sequenced was naive CD8+ T cells from blood, with Jurkat cell RNA spiked in. The subset was: FACS-sorted CD8+CD4-CCR7+CD45RA+ naive T cells. The rearrangement joins TRBV11-2 to TRBJ2-3; 11 bases are a match to TRBD2. The receptor was derived from a human donor in good health. Some libraries in this study had Jurkat cell RNA spiked in. The CDR3 bases are TGTGCCAGCAGCCACCTAGCGGGAGGTGGCACAGATACGCAGTATTTT. As protein: CASSHLAGGGTDTQYF.